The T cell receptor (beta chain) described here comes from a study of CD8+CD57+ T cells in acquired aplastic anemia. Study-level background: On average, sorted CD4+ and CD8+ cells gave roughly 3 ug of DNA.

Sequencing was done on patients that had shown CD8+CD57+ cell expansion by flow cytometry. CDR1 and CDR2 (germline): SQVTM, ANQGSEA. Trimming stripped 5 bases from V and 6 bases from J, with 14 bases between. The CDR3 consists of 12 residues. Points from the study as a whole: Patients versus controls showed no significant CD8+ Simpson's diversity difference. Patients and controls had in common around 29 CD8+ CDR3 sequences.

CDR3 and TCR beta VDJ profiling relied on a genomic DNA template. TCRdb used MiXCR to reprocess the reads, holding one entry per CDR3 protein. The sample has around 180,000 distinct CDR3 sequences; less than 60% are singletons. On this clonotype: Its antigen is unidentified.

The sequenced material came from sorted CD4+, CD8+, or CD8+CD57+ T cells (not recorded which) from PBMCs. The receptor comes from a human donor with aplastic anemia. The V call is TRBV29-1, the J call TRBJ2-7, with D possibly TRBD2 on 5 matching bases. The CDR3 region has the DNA TGCAGCGTTCCCACTAGAGCCGGCGAGCAGTACTTC. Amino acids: CSVPTRAGEQYF.